Sequencing of this T cell receptor (beta chain) was carried out in a study of CD8+ T cells in alopecia areata. The study, taken as a whole, reports: Scalp clonality and expanded CD8+ clones among the top 100 showed significant decreases with tofacitinib.

CDR1 and CDR2 (germline): SGHRS, YFSETQ. Trimming left V 0 bases short and J 2 bases short, with 12 bases between. This CDR3 is 15 amino acids long. The sequencing template was cDNA reverse transcribed from extracted RNA. The assay was immunoSEQ multiplex PCR, and TCRdb's table has in-frame clones only and misses some. The sample lists 150,000 to 200,000 clones, about three fifths occurring once. Treatment here: oral pan-JAK inhibitor, 5-10 mg twice daily. This clone was picked up one time. Its antigen is unidentified. This chain connects TRBV5-1 to TRBJ2-7; D possibly matches TRBD1 or TRBD2 (6 bases each). This TCR was recovered from a human donor with alopecia areata. The sample consisted of CD4+ T cells sorted from blood, taken at week 24, from a patient treated with tofacitinib. CDR3 in amino acids: CASSLGQEGPYEQYF. CDR3 bases: TGCGCCAGCAGCTTGGGACAGGAGGGACCCTACGAGCAGTACTTC. Supplemented by reference TRBV5-1 and TRBJ2-7, the full variable domain reads KAGVTQTPRYLIKTRGQQVTLSCSPISGHRSVSWYQQTPGQGLQFLFEYFSETQRNKGNFPGRFSGRQFSNSRSEMNVSTLELGDSALYLCASSLGQEGPYEQYFGPGTRLTVT.